This T cell receptor (beta chain) originates from a study of human T cells and chemical hapten exposure. Study overall: During the approximately 25-week study period, patients had diphenylcyclopropenone applied to the scalp every week. Whole-study findings and limits: No alteration of TCRs above 1 in 1000 frequency was seen with DPC sensitization.

In TCRdb, the RACE reads were re-called with MiXCR into one record per CDR3 protein. This table has roughly 200,000 distinct CDR3 sequences, around 22% appearing once. V dropped 7 bases and J dropped 3; count of bases not matched to a gene: 6. The CDR3 has 16 residues. Germline values: CDR1 SGHAT, CDR2 FQNNGV. Time point of the sample: patch test 1, 2 weeks after DPC sensitization. Treatment in this sample: therapeutic diphenylcyclopropenone sensitization with weekly scalp DPC. This clonotype was counted between two and nine times. No antigen is known for it. The source of this sequence is a woman aged 50 to 60 with alopecia areata. Some clones in this sample may be carry-over from other donors' samples. This sequence joins TRBV11-2 and TRBJ2-3, with 14 nucleotides matching TRBD2. The sample was whole blood, taken in connection with sensitization to the hapten diphenylcyclopropenone (DPC). The CDR3 DNA reads as TGTGCCAGCACCCCGACTAGCGGGAGGGGGACAGATACGCAGTATTTT. Its protein is CASTPTSGRGTDTQYF.